Below are 21 T cell receptor beta chains sequenced from a single sample in a study of cytomegalovirus exposure and HLA in healthy donors. This PCR relied on a set of 60 Vbeta primers and 13 Jbeta primers. TCRdb keeps only in-frame clones here, not all; method: immunoSEQ multiplex PCR. The data show 120,000 to 150,000 clones, with around 79% seen just once and approximately 5.5% held by the top ten. The sample taken for sequencing was PBMCs. Every receptor here comes from a man aged 25-45 years in good health and CMV-seropositive.

V is TRBV6-4 and J is TRBJ2-1, with TRBD1 matching 9 bases. V dropped 2 bases and J dropped 7; count of bases not matched to a gene: 6. Germline loops: CDR1 MRHNA, CDR2 SNTAGT. This CDR3 comprises 15 residues. The chain's CDR3 is CASSDTGQGGNEQFF. The DNA for the CDR3 is TGTGCCAGCAGTGACACGGGACAGGGCGGGAATGAGCAGTTCTTC.

This clone was detected only a few times. The rearrangement links TRBV6-1 to TRBJ2-7, with D tentatively TRBD2 (5 bases). CDR3 size: 15 residues. V lost 6 bases and J 5 bases, leaving 20 bases between the germline ends. Germline V gene data show CDR1 as MNHNS and CDR2 as SASEGT. This CDR3 is CASRAKWAGVDEQYF. DNA of the CDR3: TGTGCCAGCAGGGCTAAATGGGCCGGGGTCGACGAGCAGTACTTC.

The J gene is TRBJ2-7, the V gene TRBV5-1, with 11 bases aligning to TRBD2. CDR1 and CDR2 (germline): SGHRS, YFSETQ. Trimming took 3 bases from V and 1 from J; bases not matched to a gene: 6. This CDR3 is built from 16 residues. The CDR3: CASSWTGTSGSYEQYF. The CDR3 DNA reads as TGCGCCAGCAGCTGGACCGGGACTAGCGGATCCTACGAGCAGTACTTC.

V gene TRBV6-5 combines with J gene TRBJ2-1; weak D call: TRBD1 (8 bases). This CDR3 is built from 14 residues. Trimming removed 5 bases at V and 10 bases at J, with 18 bases between. Germline V CDR1 and CDR2: MNHEY, SVGAGI. The CDR3 region has the DNA TGTGCCAGCAGTCAACAGGGGGGGGGCCGGGAGCAGTTCTTC. Its translation: CASSQQGGGREQFF.

The chain combines TRBV19 with TRBJ2-5; 10 positions match TRBD2. The germline CDR1 and CDR2 sequences are LNHDA and SQIVND (reference sequence). The junction had 3 bases not matched to a gene; V was cut back by 5 bases and J by 3 bases. This CDR3 is built from 14 residues. As DNA, the CDR3 is TGTGCCAGTAGTCCGGGACTAGCGAAAGAGACCCAGTACTTC. Protein product: CASSPGLAKETQYF. The full variable domain, rest sourced from reference TRBV19 and TRBJ2-5, is DGGITQSPKYLFRKEGQNVTLSCEQNLNHDAMYWYRQDPGQGLRLIYYSQIVNDFQKGDIAEGYSVSREKKESFPLTVTSAQKNPTAFYLCASSPGLAKETQYFGPGTRLLVL.

V usage is TRBV2 and J usage is TRBJ1-5, with unresolved D. This CDR3 has 13 residues. Germline CDR1 and CDR2: SNHLY and FYNNEI. The V gene lost 6 bases and the J gene lost 4 bases, with 10 bases spanning the gap. In DNA form, the CDR3 reads TGTGCCAGCAGGAGAGACGGGAATCAGCCCCAGCATTTT. Translating it yields CASRRDGNQPQHF.

V gene TRBV5-8 combines with J gene TRBJ2-2; D might be TRBD2 (6 bases). Germline CDR1 is SGHTS and CDR2 is YDEGEE. The CDR3 spans 19 residues. V lost 3 bases and J 1 base, leaving 22 bases between the germline ends. The CDR3 DNA sequence: TGTGCCAGCAGCTCCCAAAGTTTTGGGGGGTACCTGAACACCGGGGAGCTGTTTTTT. Amino acids: CASSSQSFGGYLNTGELFF. Filled out from reference TRBV5-8 and TRBJ2-2, the complete variable domain reads EAGVTQSPTHLIKTRGQQATLRCSPISGHTSVYWYQQALGLGLQFLLWYDEGEERNRGNFPPRFSGRQFPNYSSELNVNALELEDSALYLCASSSQSFGGYLNTGELFFGEGSRLTVL.

The chain carries TRBV2 and TRBJ2-1, with TRBD2 matching 7 bases. Trimming removed 8 bases from V and 0 bases from J; junction bases left unmatched: 4. CDR1 and CDR2 (germline): SNHLY, FYNNEI. This CDR3 comprises 14 residues. The CDR3 region is CASGRDYSYNEQFF. CDR3 coding DNA: TGTGCCAGCGGTAGGGACTACTCCTACAATGAGCAGTTCTTC.

The V gene is TRBV5-1, the J gene TRBJ2-4; D is ambiguous. The CDR3 runs to 14 residues. With 0 bases removed from V and 2 bases from J, the gap between germline ends came to 6 bases. The germline V gene encodes CDR1 SGHRS and CDR2 YFSETQ. The CDR3, as DNA: TGCGCCAGCAGCTTGGATAGCTCCAAAAACATTCAGTACTTC. Residues: CASSLDSSKNIQYF.

The chain uses TRBV30 and TRBJ2-6; 8 bases match TRBD1. This CDR3 has 19 amino acids. Trimming took 2 bases from V and 2 from J; bases not matched to a gene: 14. The germline CDR1 and CDR2 sequences are GTSNPN and SVGIG (reference sequence). The CDR3 region is CAWSSGTGPLSAGANVLTF. The CDR3, as DNA: TGTGCCTGGAGTTCCGGGACAGGACCCCTTAGCGCTGGGGCCAACGTCCTGACTTTC. Full variable domain (remainder filled in from reference TRBV30 and TRBJ2-6): SQTIHQWPATLVQPVGSPLSLECTVEGTSNPNLYWYRQAAGRGLQLLFYSVGIGQISSEVPQNLSASRPQDRQFILSSKKLLLSDSGFYLCAWSSGTGPLSAGANVLTFGAGSRLTVL.

The rearrangement joins TRBV7-2 to TRBJ1-1; D is undetermined. The CDR3 sequence is 14 residues long. CDR1 and CDR2 from the germline V gene are SGHTA and FQGNSA. Between the trimmed V and J ends, which lost 0 bases and 1 base, there was a span of 6 bases. CDR3 residues: CASSLAFKNTEAFF. The CDR3 coding sequence is TGTGCCAGCAGCTTAGCCTTTAAGAACACTGAAGCTTTCTTT.

The chain carries TRBV28 and TRBJ2-3; the match to TRBD2 covers 15 bases. V was clipped by 8 bases and J by 5 bases; unmatched bases: 11. The CDR3 runs to 17 residues. Germline V CDR1 and CDR2: MDHEN, SYDVKM. This CDR3 reads CASHPPGLAGGEDTQYF. The CDR3 region has the DNA TGTGCCAGCCACCCCCCGGGACTAGCGGGAGGTGAAGATACGCAGTATTTT.

V is TRBV19 and J is TRBJ2-3; a weak D match, TRBD2 (6 bases). Trimming stripped 6 bases from V and 3 bases from J, with 16 bases between. Germline V gene sequence: CDR1 LNHDA, CDR2 SQIVND (reference sequence). The CDR3 is made up of 15 amino acids. The CDR3 nucleotides read TGTGCCAGTAGAGGAACGGGAGTAGGAACAGATACGCAGTATTTT. It codes for CASRGTGVGTDTQYF.

V and J are TRBV5-1 and TRBJ2-7; 7 bases are shared with TRBD1. The CDR3 totals 14 residues. With V trimmed by 5 bases and J by 6 bases, 11 bases remained unmatched. CDR1 SGHRS and CDR2 YFSETQ come from the germline V gene. CDR3 bases: TGCGCCAGCAGGAACCGACAGGGCGAAAGCGAGCAGTACTTC. It encodes CASRNRQGESEQYF. Using reference TRBV5-1 and TRBJ2-7 for the parts outside the CDR3, the full variable domain is KAGVTQTPRYLIKTRGQQVTLSCSPISGHRSVSWYQQTPGQGLQFLFEYFSETQRNKGNFPGRFSGRQFSNSRSEMNVSTLELGDSALYLCASRNRQGESEQYFGPGTRLTVT.

The chain has TRBV2 and TRBJ2-1; D might be TRBD2 (6 bases). Germline V gene sequence: CDR1 SNHLY, CDR2 FYNNEI. CDR3 size: 14 residues. V was clipped by 7 bases and J by 0 bases, with 10 bases between them. The CDR3 DNA reads TGTGCCAGCATAGCGGTCCTCTCCTACAATGAGCAGTTCTTC. Translated, it gives CASIAVLSYNEQFF.

This clone was seen only once. The junction and the germline gene differ at one end; a read error may be behind it. The same CDR3 is also encoded by other DNA sequences in this sample. The J gene is TRBJ1-1, the V gene TRBV5-1; 7 nucleotides line up with TRBD1. Germline V CDR1 and CDR2: SGHRS, YFSETQ. CDR3 length: 13 amino acids. CDR3 bases: TGCGCCAGCAGCTCTGGACAGGCAACTGAAGCCTTCTTT. Protein: CASSSGQATEAFF.

The V and J genes are TRBV5-1 and TRBJ1-2, with 9 bases identical to TRBD1. The J segment lost 4 bases and the V segment lost 3 bases, leaving 16 bases of the junction unmatched. Germline lookup yields CDR1 SGHRS and CDR2 YFSETQ. The CDR3 length is 18 residues. The CDR3 spells CASSSTGTGPFRGYGYTF. CDR3 in DNA: TGCGCCAGCAGCTCTACCGGGACAGGGCCCTTCCGTGGCTATGGCTACACCTTC.

The chain employs TRBV5-1 and TRBJ2-1; no clear D. The V end lost 2 bases, the J end lost 8 bases, and 8 bases lay between the germline ends. The CDR3 runs 12 residues. Germline assignment: CDR1 SGHRS and CDR2 YFSETQ. CDR3: CASSFRPDEQFF. CDR3 DNA: TGCGCCAGCAGCTTTCGTCCGGATGAGCAGTTCTTC.

This clone was seen a single time. The chain couples TRBV13 to TRBJ2-7; 8 nucleotides agree with TRBD2. The V gene end was trimmed by 1 base and the J gene end by 5 bases; junction bases not matched to a gene: 7. Germline CDR1 PRHDT, CDR2 FYEKMQ (reference sequence). The CDR3 is 15 residues long. Here the CDR3 reads CASSLEAGDENEQYF. Here the CDR3 DNA reads TGTGCCAGCAGCTTAGAAGCGGGAGATGAAAACGAGCAGTACTTC. The full variable domain, rest sourced from reference TRBV13 and TRBJ2-7, is AAGVIQSPRHLIKEKRETATLKCYPIPRHDTVYWYQQGPGQDPQFLISFYEKMQSDKGSIPDRFSAQQFSDYHSELNMSSLELGDSALYFCASSLEAGDENEQYFGPGTRLTVT.

This clone was detected a few times. The chain combines TRBV7-9 with TRBJ2-5, with TRBD1 matching 7 bases. Trimming cost V 5 bases and J 12 bases; bases outside gene matches: 6. Germline CDR1 reads SEHNR; CDR2 reads FQNEAQ (reference sequence). The CDR3 is made up of 11 amino acids. In DNA form, the CDR3 reads TGTGCCAGCAGCACCGGACAGGAGAAGTACTTC. This translates into CASSTGQEKYF.

Only a few counts were recorded for this clone. V gene TRBV5-1 combines with J gene TRBJ1-4, with TRBD1 matching over 10 bases. Germline V lookup: CDR1 SGHRS, CDR2 YFSETQ. Trimming at V came to 5 bases and at J to 7 bases, leaving 5 bases not matched to a gene. This CDR3 is 14 amino acids long. CDR3 amino acids: CASRAGTGVEKLFF. The DNA of the CDR3 is TGCGCCAGCAGGGCCGGGACAGGGGTTGAAAAACTGTTTTTT.